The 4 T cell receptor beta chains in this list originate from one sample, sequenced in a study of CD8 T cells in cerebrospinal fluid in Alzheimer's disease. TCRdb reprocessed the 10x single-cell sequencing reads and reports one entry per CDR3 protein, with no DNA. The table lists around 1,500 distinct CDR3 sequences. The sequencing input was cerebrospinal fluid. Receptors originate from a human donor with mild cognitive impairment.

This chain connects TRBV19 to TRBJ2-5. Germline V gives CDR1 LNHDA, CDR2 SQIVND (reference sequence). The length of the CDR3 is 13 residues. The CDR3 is CASSIIRQETQYF.

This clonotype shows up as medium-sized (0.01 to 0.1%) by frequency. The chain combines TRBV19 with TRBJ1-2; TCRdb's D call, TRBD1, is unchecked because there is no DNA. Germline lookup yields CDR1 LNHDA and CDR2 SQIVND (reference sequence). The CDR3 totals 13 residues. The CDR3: CASSISGYYGYTF.

CDR3 sequence reads: CASSLQNSGNTIYF. The genes are TRBV27 and TRBJ1-3. Germline V gene lookup returns CDR1 MNHEY and CDR2 SMNVEV (reference sequence). The CDR3 runs 14 residues.

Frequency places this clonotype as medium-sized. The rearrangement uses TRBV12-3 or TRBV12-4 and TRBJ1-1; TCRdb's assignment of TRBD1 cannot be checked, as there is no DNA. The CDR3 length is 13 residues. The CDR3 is CASSSGPATEAFF.